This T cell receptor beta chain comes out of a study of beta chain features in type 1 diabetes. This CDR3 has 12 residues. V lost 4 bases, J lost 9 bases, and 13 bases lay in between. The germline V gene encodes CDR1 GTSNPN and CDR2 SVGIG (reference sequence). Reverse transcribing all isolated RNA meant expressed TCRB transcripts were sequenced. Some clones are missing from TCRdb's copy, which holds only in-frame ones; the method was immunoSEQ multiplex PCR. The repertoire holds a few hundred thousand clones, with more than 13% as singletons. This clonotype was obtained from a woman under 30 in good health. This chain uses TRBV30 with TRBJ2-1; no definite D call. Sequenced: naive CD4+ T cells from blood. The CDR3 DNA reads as TGTGCCTGGAATCGTGCGCGTGGTGAGCAGTTCTTC. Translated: CAWNRARGEQFF.